This T cell receptor (beta chain) was documented in a study of cytomegalovirus exposure and HLA in healthy donors. The assay was immunoSEQ multiplex PCR, and TCRdb's table has in-frame clones only and misses some. This table has around 130,000 clones, 89% appearing once. The CDR3 covers 14 residues. The germline V gene has CDR1 MNHEY and CDR2 SMNVEV (reference sequence). With V trimmed by 4 bases and J by 0 bases, 1 base remained unmatched. The clonotype originates from a man aged 30-40 years in good health and CMV-seronegative. The sample comprised PBMCs. The chain uses TRBV27 and TRBJ2-3; 7 bases agree with TRBD1. CDR3 sequence: CASSWDSSTDTQYF. DNA of the CDR3: TGTGCCAGCAGTTGGGACAGTAGCACAGATACGCAGTATTTT.